This T cell receptor (beta chain) came from a study of cytomegalovirus exposure and HLA in healthy donors (dated by TCRdb to between 2016 and 2019). Broadly, across the study: An earlier analysis of several hundred of the donors reported 250 to 300 Gb of sequence data and around 100 million unique TCR beta sequences obtained from approximately 180 million T cells. The study was designed to test whether signatures of past pathogen exposure could be identified by cataloging public T cell receptors. The genetic ancestry cluster associated with self-reported Caucasian donors included roughly 84% of the approximately 430 genotyped donors. Besides the first cohort of about 730 subjects, a separate validation cohort made up of roughly 130 different subjects was used. On average, roughly 200,000 unique TCR beta nucleotide sequences were sequenced per donor among a few hundred genotyped donors of the cohort, with roughly 18% of those sequences being non-productive. Both class I and class II loci were covered by HLA typing, at four-digit resolution. Using immunosequencing, the study profiled T cell repertoires from about 610 subjects and related those repertoires to cytomegalovirus serostatus. An early release covering roughly 640 HLA-typed donors comprised about 300 gigabases of sequencing data and 85 million to 100 million unique TCR sequences. Typing coverage differed by locus: A, B, C, DRB1 and DQB1 were typed in roughly 620-630 donors, DQA1 in 522, DPA1 in around 580, and DPB1 in 400 to 490. Five DR-DQ haplotypes were treated as single units for association and clustering because of strong linkage in the cohort. Donor age, sex, ethnicity and CMV serostatus were collected together with the repertoire data. A later genetic analysis took genome-wide SNP genotypes for about three fifths of the 666 donors and used that subset as a discovery cohort. Rather than using new phenotypic data, the later analysis identified candidate immune exposures from TCR beta sequences and from how often those sequences occurred across donors. The study combined high-throughput TCR immunosequencing, statistical association of individual TCRs with disease status, and machine learning to predict cytomegalovirus infection status. A later analysis re-examined previously published TCR beta repertoires from about 670 donors and added high-resolution HLA genotyping to investigate patterns of TCR occurrence. All discovery cohort repertoires had been generated using a single sequencing platform. To decide whether each TCR beta V gene segment behaved as functional or pseudogenic, an earlier analysis of some 580 of the donors relied on high-throughput TCR beta sequencing. Study-level results and caveats: Most CMV-associated TCR beta chains appeared to be HLA-restricted in a later analysis, and the HLA associations seemed to be driven largely by CMV exposure. When HLA alleles, especially DR and DQ, strongly co-occurred, TCR associations were difficult to assign to individual alleles. V-gene and J-gene trimming of TCR beta chains was associated with a missense DCLRE1C variant in a later genetic analysis, and the association was replicated in an independent cohort. According to a later analysis, TCR association rates differed among HLA loci, with DRB1 alleles showing the most associated TCRs and HLA-C alleles showing the fewest. Some IMGT-functional V segments, including TRBV6-2 and TRBV6-3, could not be told apart with the 87-base-pair reads, so those segments were excluded. Correlated functional status among segregating V segments might reflect linkage disequilibrium, but an unknown experimental factor could not be ruled out. In a later analysis, HLA-associated TCR beta chains were found to be more clonally expanded and to have lower generation probabilities than equally common non-associated chains. A later analysis associated roughly 17,000 TCR beta sequences with specific HLA alleles at a false discovery rate of 0.05. Several of the top co-occurrence clusters appeared to be linked to parvovirus B19, influenza, CMV and Epstein-Barr virus, according to a later analysis. Broadly in line with IMGT annotations, most TCR beta V segments showed up in productive rearrangements about 87% or about 30% of the time in an earlier analysis of a few hundred of the donors. Because counts were too low, more than 15 rarely observed V segments, including chromosome 9 orphons, were left out of the earlier analysis of 587 of the donors. Most TCR sequences were seen in very few donors, while some public TCRs were found in many individuals. For the cohort, immune exposure information was limited to CMV serostatus. Sequencing depth was assumed to be roughly uniform across donors in the presence/absence analyses, though that assumption may not hold. The study gave a list of around 170 TCR beta chains associated with cytomegalovirus. HLA typing was unavailable for some donors at each locus, so association tests used only the typed subset. The classifier was reported to diagnose cytomegalovirus status with high specificity and sensitivity in both the original and validation cohorts. Three of the identified cytomegalovirus-associated TCR beta chains were confirmed in vitro to be specific for cytomegalovirus antigens. According to a later genetic analysis, donors in an Asian-associated ancestry cluster had fewer N-insertions in productive TCRs than the approximately 690-donor mean. A further reported finding was that TCR beta sequences accurately predicted the HLA-A and HLA-B alleles for most subjects in the first cohort. This cohort had only TCR beta chains sequenced, and the lack of alpha or paired-chain data limited which features could be detected. The authors suggested that the approach could potentially be extended to other disease states and immunological phenotypes. The sequencing pipeline was judged likely to have produced a cluster of highly shared sequence variants as a technical artifact.

Library preparation used the immunoSEQ multiplex PCR assay. A mixture of 60 forward primers for TCR Vbeta segments and 13 reverse primers for TCR Jbeta segments was used in the multiplex PCR. A multiplex PCR assay on genomic DNA amplified the CDR3 region of rearranged TCR beta genes. The amplified TCR beta libraries were sequenced on the Illumina HiSeq System as 87-base-pair reads. Turning to the authors' computational methods: In a later analysis, some 80 million unique TCR beta chains were counted across the 650 to 700 repertoires, and roughly 11 million of these chains were shared by at least two donors. Raw reads were error-corrected and collapsed into unique sequences with a nearest-neighbor algorithm that merged closely related sequences to remove PCR and sequencing errors. CDR3 sequences were aligned to IMGT reference sequences to assign V, D and J gene segments. Each retained sequence needed at least a six-nucleotide match to both a V gene segment and a J gene segment. A rearrangement counted as productive if the CDR3 had no stop codons and remained in frame with V and J, and every other rearrangement counted as non-productive. Following IMGT convention, CDR3 was defined as the stretch from the second conserved V-encoded cysteine to the conserved J-encoded phenylalanine. The earlier analysis of some 550 of the donors excluded any sequence lacking an unambiguous match to a single V gene segment. In an earlier analysis of several hundred of the donors, V segments were called functional above 56.7% productive rearrangements and were called segregating when the between-donor standard deviation exceeded 5%. A statistical classification framework was developed to diagnose cytomegalovirus status using the catalog of TCR beta chain sequences. In a later analysis, TCR nucleotide sequences were compared against IMGT/GENE-DB human TR gene sequences so that V and J genes could be assigned. Using the TCRdist pipeline, a later analysis assigned CDR3 sequences along with most-parsimonious VDJ recombination scenarios. A later analysis defined each TCR beta chain by its CDR3 amino acid sequence plus V-gene family, and excluded reads lacking a unique V-gene family. A later analysis removed 550 to 700 highly shared, low-generation-probability nucleotide sequences to deal with suspected cross-contamination and a sequencing artifact. In a later analysis, a clonal expansion index for each public chain was calculated from normalized within-repertoire ranks of inferred template counts. In a later analysis, generation probabilities were computed with a VDJ recombination model fitted to out-of-frame rearrangements, and the resulting probabilities were checked against IGoR. A later analysis scored TCR-TCR, TCR-HLA and TCR-CMV co-occurrence with hypergeometric tests, applying a repertoire-size bias correction to TCR pairs. False discovery rates were estimated in a later analysis by permuting HLA or CMV assignments 20 times. In a later analysis, co-occurring TCRs were grouped with DBSCAN, and TCRdist sequence similarity was added when clustering was performed within HLA-allele-positive subsets. Repertoires with fewer than 30,000 or more than 120,000 public chains, plus five repertoires with anomalous nucleotide sharing, were excluded from co-occurrence clustering. This is the immuneACCESS table as TCRdb keeps it, with only in-frame sequences that have V and J called. A part of the clones is gone; compared with another copy, unresolved V genes explain less than half, and the rest is unexplained. For V, J and clone size, that table is used; D and trimming come from the DNA. The sample records 90,000 to 100,000 clones, around 80% of which are singletons. The ten most abundant clones make up approximately 1.5% of the sample.

V is cut back by 4 bases and J by 4 bases, with 5 bases in the junction unmatched. Taken from cysteine to phenylalanine, the CDR3 has 14 residues. The only DNA kept is the CDR3, 42 bases in frame from the first base. The germline V gene specifies SGHRS as CDR1 and YFSETQ as CDR2. Turning to this clone: Its antigen target is currently unknown. One base away there is no much larger clone; base qualities are not given.

The cohort comprised some 680 healthy bone marrow donors. Cohort members were all nominally healthy when sampled, although unrecorded immune exposures were likely present. The donor was CMV seronegative and was included in the group of a few hundred seronegative cohort members. A peripheral blood sample was collected from each donor, and TCR beta sequencing was performed on peripheral blood mononuclear cells. Genomic DNA extraction from the blood cell samples was performed with the Qiagen DNeasy Blood Extraction Kit. Recombination joined TRBV5-1 with TRBJ2-7; 10 nucleotides in the junction match TRBD1. Material for sequencing was PBMCs. The TCR sequence derives from a man aged 35-49 years in good health and CMV-seronegative. The nucleotide sequence is TGCGCCAGCAGCCCGGGGACAGGGGAGTACGAGCAGTACTTC. Translation gives CASSPGTGEYEQYF.